This T cell receptor beta chain originates from a study of cytomegalovirus exposure and HLA in healthy donors. Germline V gene lookup returns CDR1 MGHDK and CDR2 SYGVNS. Trimming removed 2 bases from V and 6 bases from J, with 19 bases in between. This CDR3 has 17 residues. Study conclusions and caveats: It was in a later analysis that TCR association rates were seen to vary by HLA locus, highest for DRB1 and lowest for HLA-C. An apparent linkage of common viral pathogens to several of the most significant clusters emerged in a later analysis.

Primers for the PCR totalled 60 Vbeta and 13 Jbeta. Assay used: immunoSEQ multiplex PCR; TCRdb lists only in-frame clones, some missing. This sample has about 110,000 clones, with 79% found just once. Remarks on this clone: No antigen is known for it.

Sequencing input: PBMCs. The chain is built from TRBV25-1 and TRBJ2-2; D gene uncertain. This TCR came from a man aged 25-40 years in good health and CMV-seropositive. Here the CDR3 reads CASSENPQAWSSGELFF. The DNA for the CDR3 is TGTGCCAGCAGTGAAAACCCCCAAGCTTGGAGTTCCGGGGAGCTGTTTTTT.